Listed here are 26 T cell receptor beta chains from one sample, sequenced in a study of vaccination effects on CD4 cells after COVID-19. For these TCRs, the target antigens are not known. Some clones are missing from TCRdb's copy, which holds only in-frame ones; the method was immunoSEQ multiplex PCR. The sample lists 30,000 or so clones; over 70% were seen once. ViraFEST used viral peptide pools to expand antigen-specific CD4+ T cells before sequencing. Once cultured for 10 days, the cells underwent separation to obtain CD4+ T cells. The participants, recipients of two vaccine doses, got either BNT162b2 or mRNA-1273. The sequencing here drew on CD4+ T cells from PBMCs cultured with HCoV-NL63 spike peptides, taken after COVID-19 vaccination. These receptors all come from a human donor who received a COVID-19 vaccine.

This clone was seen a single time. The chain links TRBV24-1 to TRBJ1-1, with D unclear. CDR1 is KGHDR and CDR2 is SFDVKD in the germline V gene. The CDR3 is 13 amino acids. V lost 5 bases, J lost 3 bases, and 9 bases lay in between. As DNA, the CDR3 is TGTGCCACCAGTGCCAGCGGCTACACTGAAGCTTTCTTT. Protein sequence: CATSASGYTEAFF.

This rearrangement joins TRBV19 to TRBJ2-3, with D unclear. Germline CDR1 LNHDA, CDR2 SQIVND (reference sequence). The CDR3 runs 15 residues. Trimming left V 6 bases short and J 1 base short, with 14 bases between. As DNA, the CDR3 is TGTGCCAGTAGGAAGGATCTGCTGCGCACAGATACGCAGTATTTT. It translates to CASRKDLLRTDTQYF.

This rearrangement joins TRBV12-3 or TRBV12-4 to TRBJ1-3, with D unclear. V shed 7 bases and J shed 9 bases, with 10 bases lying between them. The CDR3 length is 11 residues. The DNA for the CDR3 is TGTGCCAGCACAGTACGGGGCACCATATATTTT. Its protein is CASTVRGTIYF.

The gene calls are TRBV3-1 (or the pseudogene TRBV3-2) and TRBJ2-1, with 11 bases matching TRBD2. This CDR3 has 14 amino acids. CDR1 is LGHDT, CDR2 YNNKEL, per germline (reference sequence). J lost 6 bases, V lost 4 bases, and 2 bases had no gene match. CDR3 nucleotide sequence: TGTGCCAGCAGCCCACTAGCGGGAGTCAATGAGCAGTTCTTC. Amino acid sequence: CASSPLAGVNEQFF.

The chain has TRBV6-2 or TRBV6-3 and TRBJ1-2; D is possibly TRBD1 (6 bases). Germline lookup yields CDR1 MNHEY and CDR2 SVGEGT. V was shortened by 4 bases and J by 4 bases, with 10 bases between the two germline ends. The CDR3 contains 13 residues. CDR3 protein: CASSWDIAYGYTF. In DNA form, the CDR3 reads TGTGCCAGCAGTTGGGACATTGCCTATGGCTACACCTTC.

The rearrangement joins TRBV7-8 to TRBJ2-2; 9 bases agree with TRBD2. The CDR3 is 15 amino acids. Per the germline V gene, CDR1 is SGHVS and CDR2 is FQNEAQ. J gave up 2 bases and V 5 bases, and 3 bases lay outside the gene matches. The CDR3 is CASSPGLANTGELFF. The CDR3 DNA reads TGTGCCAGCAGCCCGGGACTAGCAAACACCGGGGAGCTGTTTTTT.

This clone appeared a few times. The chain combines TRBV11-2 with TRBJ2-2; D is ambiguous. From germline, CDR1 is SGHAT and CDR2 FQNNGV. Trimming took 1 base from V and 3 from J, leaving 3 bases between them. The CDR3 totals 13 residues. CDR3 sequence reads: CASSLGYTGELFF. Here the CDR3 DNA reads TGTGCCAGCAGCTTAGGATACACCGGGGAGCTGTTTTTT.

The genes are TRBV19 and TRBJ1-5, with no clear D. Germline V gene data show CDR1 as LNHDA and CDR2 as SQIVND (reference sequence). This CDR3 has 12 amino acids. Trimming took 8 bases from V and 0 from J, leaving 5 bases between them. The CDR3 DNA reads TGTGCCAGTGCTTATAGCAATCAGCCCCAGCATTTT. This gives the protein CASAYSNQPQHF.

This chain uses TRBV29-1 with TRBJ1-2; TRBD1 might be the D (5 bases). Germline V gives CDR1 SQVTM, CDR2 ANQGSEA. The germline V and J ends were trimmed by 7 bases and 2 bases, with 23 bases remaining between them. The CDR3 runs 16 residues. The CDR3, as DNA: TGCAGCGCCCCGGGGCCCGAGCAGGGCTACAACTATGGCTACACCTTC. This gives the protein CSAPGPEQGYNYGYTF. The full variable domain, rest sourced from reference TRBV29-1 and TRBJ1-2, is SAVISQKPSRDICQRGTSLTIQCQVDSQVTMMFWYRQQPGQSLTLIATANQGSEATYESGFVIDKFPISRPNLTFSTLTVSNMSPEDSSIYLCSAPGPEQGYNYGYTFGSGTRLTVV.

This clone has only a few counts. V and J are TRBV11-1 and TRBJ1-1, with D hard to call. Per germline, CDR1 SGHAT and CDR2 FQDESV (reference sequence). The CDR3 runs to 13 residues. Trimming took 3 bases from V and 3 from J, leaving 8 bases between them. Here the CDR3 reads CASSFKGDTEAFF. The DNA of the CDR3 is TGTGCCAGCAGCTTCAAGGGCGACACTGAAGCTTTCTTT.

The CDR3 region is CASSKEALAGGRSPGELFF. CDR3 nucleotides: TGTGCCAGCAGCAAAGAGGCCCTAGCGGGGGGGCGGTCCCCCGGGGAGCTGTTTTTT. The rearrangement uses TRBV21-1 and TRBJ2-2; the table's D call of TRBD2 was not tested on the DNA. TRBV21-1 counts as a pseudogene. The CDR3 sequence is 19 residues long.

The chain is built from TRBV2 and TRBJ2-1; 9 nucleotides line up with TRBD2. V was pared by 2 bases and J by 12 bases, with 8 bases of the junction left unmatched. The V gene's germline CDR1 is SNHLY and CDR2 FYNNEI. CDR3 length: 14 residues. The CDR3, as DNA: TGTGCCAGCAGTGAACTGCTAGCGGGGTACGGGCAGTTCTTC. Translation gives CASSELLAGYGQFF. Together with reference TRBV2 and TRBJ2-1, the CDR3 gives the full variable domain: EPEVTQTPSHQVTQMGQEVILRCVPISNHLYFYWYRQILGQKVEFLVSFYNNEISEKSEIFDDQFSVERPDGSNFTLKIRSTKLEDSAMYFCASSELLAGYGQFFGPGTRLTVL.

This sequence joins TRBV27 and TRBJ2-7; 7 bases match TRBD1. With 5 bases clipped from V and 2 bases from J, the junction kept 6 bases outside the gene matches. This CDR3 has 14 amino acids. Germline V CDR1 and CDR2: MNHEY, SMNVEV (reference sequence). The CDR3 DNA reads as TGTGCCAGCAGTCAGTGGACAGGTCCCTACGAGCAGTACTTC. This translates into CASSQWTGPYEQYF.

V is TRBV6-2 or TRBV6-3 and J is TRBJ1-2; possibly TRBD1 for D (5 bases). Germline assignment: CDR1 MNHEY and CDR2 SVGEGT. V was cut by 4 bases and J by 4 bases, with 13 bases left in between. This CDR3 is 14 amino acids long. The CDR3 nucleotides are TGTGCCAGCAGTTTAACAGGCCGATCCTATGGCTACACCTTC. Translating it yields CASSLTGRSYGYTF.

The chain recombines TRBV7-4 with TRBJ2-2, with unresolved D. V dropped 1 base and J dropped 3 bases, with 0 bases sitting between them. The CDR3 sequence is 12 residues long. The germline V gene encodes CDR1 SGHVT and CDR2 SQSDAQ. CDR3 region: CASSLDTGELFF. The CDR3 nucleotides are TGTGCCAGCAGCTTAGACACCGGGGAGCTGTTTTTT.

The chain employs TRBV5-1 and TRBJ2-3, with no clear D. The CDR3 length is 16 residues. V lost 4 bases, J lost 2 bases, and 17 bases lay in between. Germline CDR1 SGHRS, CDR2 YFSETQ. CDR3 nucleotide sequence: TGCGCCAGCAGCAACGGTGTAGACTTGTTCACAGATACGCAGTATTTT. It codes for CASSNGVDLFTDTQYF.

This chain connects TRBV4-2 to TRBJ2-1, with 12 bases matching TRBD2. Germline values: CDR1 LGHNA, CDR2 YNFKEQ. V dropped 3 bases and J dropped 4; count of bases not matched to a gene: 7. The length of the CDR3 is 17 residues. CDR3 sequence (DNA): TGTGCCAGCAGCCAGGATCAGACTAGCGGGAGTTACAATGAGCAGTTCTTC. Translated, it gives CASSQDQTSGSYNEQFF.

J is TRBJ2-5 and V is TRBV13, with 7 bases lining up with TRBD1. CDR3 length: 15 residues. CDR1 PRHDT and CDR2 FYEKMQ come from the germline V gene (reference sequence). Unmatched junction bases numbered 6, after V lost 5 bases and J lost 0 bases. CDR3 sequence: CASSHEQGYQETQYF. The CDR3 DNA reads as TGTGCCAGCAGCCATGAACAGGGGTACCAAGAGACCCAGTACTTC.

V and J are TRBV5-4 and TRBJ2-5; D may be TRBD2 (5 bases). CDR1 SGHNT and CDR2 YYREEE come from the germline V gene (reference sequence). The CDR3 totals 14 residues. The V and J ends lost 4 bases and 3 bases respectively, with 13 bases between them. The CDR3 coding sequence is TGTGCCAGCAGCCCAATAATTAGCGAAGAGACCCAGTACTTC. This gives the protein CASSPIISEETQYF.

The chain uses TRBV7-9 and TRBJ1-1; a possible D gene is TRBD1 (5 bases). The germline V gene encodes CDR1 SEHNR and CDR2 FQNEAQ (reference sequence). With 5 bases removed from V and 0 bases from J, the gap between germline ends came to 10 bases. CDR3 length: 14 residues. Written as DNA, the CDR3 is TGTGCCAGCAGCGGGGGTCCTATGAACACTGAAGCTTTCTTT. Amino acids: CASSGGPMNTEAFF.

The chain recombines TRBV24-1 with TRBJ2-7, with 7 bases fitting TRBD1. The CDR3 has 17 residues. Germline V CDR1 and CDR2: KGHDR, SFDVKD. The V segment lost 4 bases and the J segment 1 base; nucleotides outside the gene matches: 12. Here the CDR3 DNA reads TGTGCCACCAGTGACACGCCTCGGACAGGCCTATCCTACGAGCAGTACTTC. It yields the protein CATSDTPRTGLSYEQYF.

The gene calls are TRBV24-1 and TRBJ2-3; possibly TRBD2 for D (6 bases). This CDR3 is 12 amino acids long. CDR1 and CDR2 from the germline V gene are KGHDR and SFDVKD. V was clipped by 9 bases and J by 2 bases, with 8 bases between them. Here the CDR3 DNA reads TGTGCCACCGGAGGGAACACAGATACGCAGTATTTT. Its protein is CATGGNTDTQYF.

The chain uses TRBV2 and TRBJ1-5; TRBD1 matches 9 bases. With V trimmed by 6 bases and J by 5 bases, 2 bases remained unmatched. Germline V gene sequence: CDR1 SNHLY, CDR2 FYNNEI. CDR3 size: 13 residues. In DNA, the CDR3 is TGTGCCAGCAGCGGGGACAGGGATCAGCCCCAGCATTTT. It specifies CASSGDRDQPQHF. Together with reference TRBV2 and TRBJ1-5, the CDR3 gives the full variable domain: EPEVTQTPSHQVTQMGQEVILRCVPISNHLYFYWYRQILGQKVEFLVSFYNNEISEKSEIFDDQFSVERPDGSNFTLKIRSTKLEDSAMYFCASSGDRDQPQHFGDGTRLSIL.

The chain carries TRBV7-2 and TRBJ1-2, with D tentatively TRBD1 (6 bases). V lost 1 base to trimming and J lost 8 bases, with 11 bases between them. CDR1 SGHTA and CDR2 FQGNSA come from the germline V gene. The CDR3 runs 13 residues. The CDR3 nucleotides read TGTGCCAGCAGCTTAGACAGGGTAAAGGGCTACACCTTC. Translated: CASSLDRVKGYTF.

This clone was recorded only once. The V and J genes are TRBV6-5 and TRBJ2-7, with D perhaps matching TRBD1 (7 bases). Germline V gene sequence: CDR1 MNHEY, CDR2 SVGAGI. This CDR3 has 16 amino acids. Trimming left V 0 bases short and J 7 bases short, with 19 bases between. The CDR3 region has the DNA TGTGCCAGCAGTTACTCGACTCCGCTGACAGGGAGGGAGCAGTACTTC. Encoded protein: CASSYSTPLTGREQYF.

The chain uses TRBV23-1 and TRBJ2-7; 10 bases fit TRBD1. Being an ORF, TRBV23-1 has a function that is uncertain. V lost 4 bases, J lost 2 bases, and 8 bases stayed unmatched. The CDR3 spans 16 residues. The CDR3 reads CASSRISGTGAYEQYF. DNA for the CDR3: TGCGCCAGCAGTCGAATCTCCGGGACAGGGGCCTACGAGCAGTACTTC.